The 16 T cell receptor beta chains below were found in one sample sequenced in a study of T-cell reconstitution after alpha-beta-depleted transplantation in children (dated by TCRdb to about 2016). Receptor libraries were prepared by PCR. Sequencer: Illumina HiSeq 2500. To normalize quantification of the TCRbeta repertoire, the TCR libraries were built with molecular barcoding that relied on unique molecular identifiers. TCRdb reprocessed the public reads (quality trimming at Q25 with fastp, clone calling with MiXCR) and kept in-frame beta chains. Each entry merges the rows of one CDR3 protein and shows their most common DNA and genes. Present in this sample are under 7,000 distinct CDR3 sequences, roughly 14% of which were seen just once. Together, the top ten hold nearly 6% of the sample. The meaning of the sample's treatment or condition label: allogeneic hematopoietic cell transplantation with graft depleted of TCRalphabeta T cells and CD19 B cells.

The sample in question was PBMCs, obtained before TCRalphabeta/CD19-depleted stem cell transplant. The receptor set was obtained from a boy younger than 18 with acute lymphoblastic leukemia, due to receive a stem cell transplant.

The chain employs TRBV4-2 and TRBJ2-7; D remains unclear. V was trimmed by 1 base and J by 3 bases, leaving 13 bases between them. This CDR3 has 15 residues. Germline CDR1 LGHNA, CDR2 YNFKEQ. CDR3 loop: CASSQAPGYLYEQYF. CDR3 sequence (DNA): TGTGCCAGCAGCCAAGCCCCTGGCTACCTCTACGAGCAGTACTTC.

This clonotype is deemed medium-sized. The chain recombines TRBV7-6 with TRBJ2-6; maybe TRBD1 (6 bases). Trimming removed 5 bases at V and 9 bases at J, with 14 bases between. Looked up from germline, CDR1 is SGHVS and CDR2 is FNYEAQ. The CDR3 length is 14 residues. Here the CDR3 reads CASSPNRVDNVLTF. CDR3 coding DNA: TGTGCCAGCAGCCCTAACAGGGTCGACAACGTCCTGACTTTC.

Ten or more counts support this clonotype. This chain links TRBV28 with TRBJ1-4; D possibly corresponds to TRBD1 (6 bases). The CDR3 totals 15 residues. V lost 2 bases and J lost 8, with 15 bases in between. The V gene's germline CDR1 is MDHEN and CDR2 SYDVKM. The chain's CDR3 is CASSLPAQGREKLFF. In DNA, the CDR3 is TGTGCCAGCAGTTTACCGGCACAGGGCAGAGAAAAACTGTTTTTT.

This clonotype is classed as medium-sized (0.01 to 0.1%). The V gene is TRBV24-1, the J gene TRBJ2-2; the D is unclear. V was shortened by 1 base and J by 2 bases, with 7 bases between the two germline ends. Per the germline V gene, CDR1 is KGHDR and CDR2 is SFDVKD. This CDR3 has 15 residues. The CDR3 DNA follows: TGTGCCACCAGTGATTTAAGACCCAACACCGGGGAGCTGTTTTTT. The encoded protein is CATSDLRPNTGELFF.

This clonotype counts as medium-sized (0.01 to 0.1%). The genes are TRBV6-8 and TRBJ2-5, with D possibly matching TRBD2 (6 bases). V lost 2 bases and J 1 base, leaving 23 bases between the germline ends. The CDR3 consists of 19 residues. Germline values: CDR1 MNHGY, CDR2 SAAAGT. CDR3 DNA sequence: TGTGCCAGCAGTTACCCGGTACGCACCTGTGGAGGGGTCCAAGAGACCCAGTACTTC. Amino acids: CASSYPVRTCGGVQETQYF.

This clonotype is deemed medium-sized. This chain uses TRBV2 with TRBJ2-1; 9 nucleotides line up with TRBD1. The CDR3 length is 15 residues. In germline, CDR1 is SNHLY, CDR2 FYNNEI. V was clipped by 9 bases and J by 4 bases; unmatched bases: 10. CDR3 bases: TGTGCCAGTTCTAGACAGGGGGATAGTTACAATGAGCAGTTCTTC. Translation: CASSRQGDSYNEQFF.

This clonotype is medium-sized (0.01 to 0.1%) by share. The V gene is TRBV4-1, the J gene TRBJ2-7; 15 bases fit TRBD2. In germline, CDR1 is MGHRA, CDR2 YSYEKL. Trimming took 4 bases from V and 5 from J; bases not matched to a gene: 6. The CDR3 sequence is 16 residues long. The CDR3 loop reads CASSPGLAGGPHEQYF. Here the CDR3 DNA reads TGCGCCAGCAGCCCAGGACTAGCGGGAGGGCCGCACGAGCAGTACTTC.

By sample fraction, this clonotype is medium-sized. This chain joins TRBV7-2 and TRBJ2-5; possible D gene TRBD1, 6 bases. The germline CDR1 and CDR2 sequences are SGHTA and FQGNSA. The V end lost 1 base, the J end lost 7 bases, and 13 bases lay between the germline ends. CDR3 length: 14 amino acids. CDR3 sequence: CASSLEQGRGTQYF. CDR3 sequence (DNA): TGTGCCAGCAGCTTAGAACAGGGTCGGGGGACCCAGTACTTC.

The V call is TRBV19, the J call TRBJ1-5; TRBD1 aligns across 7 bases. The CDR3 sequence is 14 residues long. J lost 7 bases, V lost 3 bases, and 6 bases had no gene match. From germline, CDR1 is LNHDA and CDR2 SQIVND (reference sequence). Here the CDR3 reads CASSIGTVGQPQHF. The DNA of the CDR3 is TGTGCCAGTAGTATCGGGACAGTTGGGCAGCCCCAGCATTTT. The full variable domain, completed using reference TRBV19 and TRBJ1-5, is DGGITQSPKYLFRKEGQNVTLSCEQNLNHDAMYWYRQDPGQGLRLIYYSQIVNDFQKGDIAEGYSVSREKKESFPLTVTSAQKNPTAFYLCASSIGTVGQPQHFGDGTRLSIL.

By share of the sample, this clonotype is medium-sized. The rearrangement uses TRBV5-1 and TRBJ2-1; tentative D call: TRBD2 (5 bases). Germline CDR1 is SGHRS and CDR2 is YFSETQ. Deletions cut 0 bases from V and 7 bases from J, with 11 bases between. The CDR3 spans 14 residues. DNA of the CDR3: TGCGCCAGCAGCTTGGACCTGACTATTAATGAGCAGTTCTTC. It codes for CASSLDLTINEQFF. The full variable domain, completed using reference TRBV5-1 and TRBJ2-1, is KAGVTQTPRYLIKTRGQQVTLSCSPISGHRSVSWYQQTPGQGLQFLFEYFSETQRNKGNFPGRFSGRQFSNSRSEMNVSTLELGDSALYLCASSLDLTINEQFFGPGTRLTVL.

The chain couples TRBV7-6 to TRBJ2-7; 8 positions match TRBD1. V dropped 2 bases and J dropped 4; count of bases not matched to a gene: 4. Germline CDR1 is SGHVS and CDR2 is FNYEAQ. The length of the CDR3 is 14 residues. Here the CDR3 DNA reads TGTGCCAGCAGCTTATTCGACAGGGGATACGAGCAGTACTTC. This sequence encodes CASSLFDRGYEQYF.

In its sample, this clonotype is medium-sized (0.01 to 0.1%). The chain employs TRBV5-4 and TRBJ2-5, with TRBD1 identical over 7 bases. This CDR3 comprises 13 residues. Germline CDR1 is SGHNT and CDR2 is YYREEE (reference sequence). V lost 9 bases and J lost 2; bases outside the gene matches: 7. The DNA of the CDR3 is TGTGCCACCAAGGGACAGTTACAAGAGACCCAGTACTTC. Its protein product is CATKGQLQETQYF.

The rearrangement uses TRBV21-1 and TRBJ2-7; the table's D call, TRBD1, has no DNA check behind it. TRBV21-1 is assigned pseudogene status. This CDR3 is 19 amino acids long. The CDR3 is CANNIWDRGPTIALYEQYF. The CDR3 DNA reads as TGTGCCAACAACATCTGGGACAGGGGGCCGACAATTGCCCTCTACGAGCAGTACTTC.

This clonotype is categorized as medium-sized. The chain carries TRBV7-2 and TRBJ1-2; D is undetermined. Trimming stripped 5 bases from V and 8 bases from J, with 21 bases between. The germline V gene has CDR1 SGHTA and CDR2 FQGNSA. This CDR3 comprises 15 residues. The CDR3 protein is CASSANGLRAHGYTF. The CDR3 coding sequence is TGTGCCAGCAGCGCGAATGGTTTGCGGGCGCACGGCTACACCTTC.

This clonotype counts as medium-sized. The chain links TRBV20-1 to TRBJ1-5, with a possible D match to TRBD1 (5 bases). CDR1 is DFQATT, CDR2 SNEGSKA, per germline (reference sequence). Trimming left V 5 bases short and J 3 bases short, with 11 bases between. The CDR3 runs 13 residues. The CDR3 DNA reads as TGCAGTGCTTTCCGACAGCTCAATCAGCCCCAGCATTTT. Protein sequence: CSAFRQLNQPQHF.

This clonotype ranks as medium-sized. This chain links TRBV6-1 with TRBJ1-6, with TRBD1 as a possible D gene (6 bases). CDR3 length: 15 amino acids. The ends were cut back, 6 bases at V and 7 bases at J, with 16 bases in the middle. CDR1 is MNHNS, CDR2 SASEGT, per germline. The CDR3 DNA follows: TGTGCCAGCAGGAACCAACAGGGATCGAATTCACCCCTCCACTTT. It translates to CASRNQQGSNSPLHF.